This TCR beta chain was retrieved from a study of T cells in localized non-small cell lung cancer (dated by TCRdb to 2020 to 2022). At the level of the whole study: The study analyzed T cell repertoires of 200 to 250 early-stage NSCLC patients, comparing tumors and uninvolved tumor-adjacent lungs. The cohort was made up of approximately 250 treatment-naive NSCLC patients whose localized lung tumors had been resected. Of the NSCLC patients, approximately 130 were male and about 97 were female, and the mean age was about 69 years. Beyond this particular receptor, the publication reports: Uninvolved tumor-adjacent lung showed the highest T cell clonality, higher than tumor, which suggests more focused antigenic responses in the uninvolved tumor-adjacent lung. Because the study design was exploratory, TCR variables were selected using unadjusted p-values without false-discovery rate correction. A median of roughly 58 of the top 100 tumor clones were detected in paired uninvolved adjacent lung, and 25 to 35 of these tumor clones were also found among the top 100 clones of the paired uninvolved adjacent lung. Longer overall survival was associated with higher T cell density in blood, whereas shorter survival was associated with higher clonality in adjacent lung. Because multi-region tumor sequencing was not done, intratumor heterogeneity could not be ruled out.

Uninvolved adjacent lung was taken at least 2 cm from the tumor margin and confirmed free of atypia by two independent pathologists. At diagnosis, tumor, uninvolved tumor-adjacent lung and peripheral blood were collected and then preserved as a mix of FFPE and fresh-frozen material. The immunoSEQ Assay was used to sequence TCR beta CDR3 regions from DNA. In the source study's methods: To compute T cell density, TCR beta template counts were normalized to usable DNA, which was estimated by amplifying housekeeping genes. The preseqR package was used to estimate richness by extrapolating to 400,000 templates for PBMC samples and to 120,000 templates for tissue samples. Clonality was defined by subtracting Pielou's evenness from one. Differential abundance testing on productive amino-acid clonotypes, with a minimum total count of 5 and an alpha of 0.1, was used to identify tissue-enriched TCRs. The Jaccard Index and the Morisita Overlap Index were used to measure repertoire overlap between compartments. TCR beta CDR3s were clustered by GLIPH together with public tetramer-defined viral CDR3s, and at least three viral sequences plus V-gene enrichment were required for viral motifs. As stored in TCRdb, this immuneACCESS dataset retains in-frame rearrangements with V and J assigned. A fraction of the clones does not appear; measured against another copy, unresolved V genes explain less than half of the discrepancy, and the remainder lacks a known reason. The V and J calls and clone size were taken over from that table, and D and trimming were inferred from the DNA. This sample has 2,500 to 3,500 clones in its table, and about 29% of those were observed once. The ten biggest clones cover about 9% of the sample.

The CDR3, from cysteine to phenylalanine, totals 18 residues. CDR3 DNA only is kept here, 54 bases in frame from base 1. CDR1 and CDR2, looked up from the germline V gene (reference sequence), are LNHNV and YYDKDF. Clipping removes 1 base from V and 1 base from J, with 9 as the unmatched junction base count. This clone appeared a few times. No cognate antigen has been identified for it. Nothing much larger sits one base from this clone, and base qualities are not available. The clonotype was recovered from a woman aged 35 to 69 with stage I lung adenocarcinoma. This material consisted of normal lung tissue next to the tumor, taken before any cancer treatment. This sequence uses TRBV15 and TRBJ1-4; 7 bases in between match TRBD1. The sequenced DNA: TGTGCCACCAGCAGAGGACAGGGTAATAGTGGAACTAATGAAAAACTGTTTTTT. Its protein is CATSRGQGNSGTNEKLFF.